This TCR beta chain was profiled in a study of immune cell composition in non-small cell lung cancer (dated by TCRdb to 2016 to 2017). A note on the overall study: To assign histologic subtype, which was mostly lung adenocarcinoma or squamous cell carcinoma, H&E was combined with p63, CK5, Napsin A and TTF-1 immunohistochemistry. Adaptive Biotechnologies TCR-beta sequencing was carried out on 34 to 35 paired NSCLC tumour and non-adjacent lung specimens, as well as on approximately 26 tumour-only specimens. In supplementary cohort #1, which comprised around 11 lung adenocarcinoma cases, paired tumour/lung TCR-beta sequencing was performed and TIL populations were generated so that tumour reactivity could be assessed. Several tumour specimens with TCR-beta data were rare histological subtypes and were excluded from the subtype comparisons. The full study reports these points: Tumour-associated clones >0.5% occurred in nearly half of NSCLC cases: around 32% of adenocarcinomas versus about 80% of squamous carcinomas. No significant correlation was found between smoking pack-years and tumour TCR-beta clonality. Only roughly nine cases were included in the reactivity cohort, and sequence sharing between tumour-reactive clones and the dominant in vivo tumour-associated clones was not shown. Across more than 9 adenocarcinoma cases, TIL tumour reactivity correlated strongly with maximal tumour-associated clone frequency but not with overall clonality.

Non-adjacent lung tissue from the same patient, taken as far from the tumour as possible and at least 3 cm away, was used for the normal lung samples. Frozen aliquots of unsorted single-cell suspensions were used for genomic DNA extraction with the QIAamp DNA kit. Tissues were received within 2 hours of resection and processed immediately into single-cell suspensions. Tissue was mechanically dissociated and enzymatically digested with DNase I, collagenase I and hyaluronidase for approximately 31 minutes at 37 °C, then filtered and RBC-lysed. The germline V gene provides CDR1 SGHTA and CDR2 FQGTGA. The junction shows trimming of 5 bases on V and 0 bases on J, and the gene matches do not reach 9 bases of it. The CDR3 contains 16 residues, cysteine and phenylalanine counted. CDR3 DNA only is kept here, 48 bases in frame from base 1. This clone was observed a few times. Its target antigen remains unknown. Qualities for individual bases were not recorded, and no much larger clone is one base off.

A two-step multiplex PCR was used to amplify TCR-beta CDR3 regions from genomic DNA, and Illumina-compatible adaptors were added in the second step. TCR-beta immunosequencing was performed on an Illumina platform as a commercial immunoSEQ service. Processing in the source paper ran as follows. Repertoires were described by productive clonality and by Top 10 Clones, which is the percentage of T-cell templates coming from the ten most frequent sequences. Productive clonality had a range of 0 to 1, where 1 means a monoclonal population. Tumour-associated clones were defined as sequences comprising at least 0.1% of tumour T-cell templates but absent from matched non-adjacent lung, identified via log10 scatter plots. Student's t-tests were used for two-group comparisons, ANOVA was used for stages, and linear regression was used for relationships, with analyses conducted in GraphPad Prism7 and R. The source is immuneACCESS, and TCRdb retained only in-frame sequences with V and J called. Part of the clones is not carried over; for the studies checked, unresolved V genes explain less than half of this, and the remainder is unexplained. The DNA gave D and trimming, while V, J and clone size come from that table. This sample gives about 6,600 clones in total; about four fifths of them show up just once. Jointly, the top ten make up under 9.5% of the sample.

This chain is built from TRBV7-3 and TRBJ1-1; 7 bases in the middle match TRBD1. The TCR comes from a human donor with non-small cell lung cancer. The sequenced sample was non-adjacent lung tissue. The CDR3 region reads CASSLGQPSMNTEAFF. The nucleotide sequence reads TGTGCCAGCAGCCTGGGACAGCCCTCCATGAACACTGAAGCTTTCTTT.